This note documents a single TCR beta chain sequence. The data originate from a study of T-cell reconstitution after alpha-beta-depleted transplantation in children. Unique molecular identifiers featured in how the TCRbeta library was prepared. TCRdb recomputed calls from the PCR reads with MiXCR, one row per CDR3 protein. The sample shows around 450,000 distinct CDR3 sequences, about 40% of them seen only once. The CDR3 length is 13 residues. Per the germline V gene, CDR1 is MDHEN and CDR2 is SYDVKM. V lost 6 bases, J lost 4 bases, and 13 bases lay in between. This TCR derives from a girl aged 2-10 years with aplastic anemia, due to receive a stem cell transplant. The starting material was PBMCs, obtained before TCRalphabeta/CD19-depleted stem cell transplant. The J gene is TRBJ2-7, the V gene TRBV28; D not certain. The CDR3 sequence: CASSQSPLYEQYF. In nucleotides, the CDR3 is TGTGCCAGCAGCCAGAGTCCGTTGTACGAGCAGTACTTC.